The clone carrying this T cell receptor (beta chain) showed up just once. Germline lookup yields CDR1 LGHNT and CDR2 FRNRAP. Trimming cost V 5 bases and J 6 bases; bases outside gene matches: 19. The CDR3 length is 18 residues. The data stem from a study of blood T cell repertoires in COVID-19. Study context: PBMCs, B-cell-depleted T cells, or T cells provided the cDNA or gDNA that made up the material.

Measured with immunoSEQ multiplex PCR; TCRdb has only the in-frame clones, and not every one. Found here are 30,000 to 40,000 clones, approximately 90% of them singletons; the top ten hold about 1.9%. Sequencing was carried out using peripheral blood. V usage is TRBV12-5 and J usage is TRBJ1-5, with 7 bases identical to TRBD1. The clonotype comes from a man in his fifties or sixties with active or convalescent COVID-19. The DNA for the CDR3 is TGTGCTAGTGGTCTCCGGGACAGACCGGCTGGGGTTGGTCAGCCCCAGCATTTT. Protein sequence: CASGLRDRPAGVGQPQHF.